The clone carrying this T cell receptor (beta chain) was counted many times. Its antigen is not known. In addition to blood RNA drawn from unsorted whole blood, germline DNA was extracted. TCR beta cDNA was prepared out of 500 ng total RNA by means of a constant-region primer. Investigators got TCR beta libraries out of three nested multiplex PCR rounds, done with slightly modified ARM-PCR. PCR rounds one and two used TRBV1-TRBV30 forward primers with a C-beta reverse primer for approximately 10 cycles each. Each CDR3 protein gets one entry after TCRdb re-called the multiplex PCR reads with MiXCR. Among just over 300,000 distinct CDR3 sequences listed, nearly 60% were seen once. This sample is drawn from a study of tumor-infiltrating lymphocytes in primary liver carcinoma. In the study overall: Enrolled patients were male and female, aged 30 to 69 years. Tumors, staged T1-T3 N0M0, spanned roughly 4.2 to 11 cm.

Study results and caveats: Pairs of tumor regions overlapped more than tumor-adjacent and tumor-blood pairs did. Blood fell significantly below tumors in its top-250-clone fraction (p = 0.039).

The CDR3 totals 21 residues. Germline trimming cut 0 bases from V and 2 bases from J; bases unmatched to any gene: 22. The germline CDR1 and CDR2 sequences are MNHEY and SVGEGT. The chain carries TRBV6-2 or TRBV6-3 and TRBJ2-7; 7 nucleotides align to TRBD2. The origin of this receptor is a woman under 40 with primary liver carcinoma and hepatitis B virus infection. Sequenced sample: peripheral blood. CDR3 DNA: TGTGCCAGCAGTTACTCGTCCATTACAGAACCTACTAGCGTACCTACCTACGAGCAGTACTTC. Its protein is CASSYSSITEPTSVPTYEQYF.